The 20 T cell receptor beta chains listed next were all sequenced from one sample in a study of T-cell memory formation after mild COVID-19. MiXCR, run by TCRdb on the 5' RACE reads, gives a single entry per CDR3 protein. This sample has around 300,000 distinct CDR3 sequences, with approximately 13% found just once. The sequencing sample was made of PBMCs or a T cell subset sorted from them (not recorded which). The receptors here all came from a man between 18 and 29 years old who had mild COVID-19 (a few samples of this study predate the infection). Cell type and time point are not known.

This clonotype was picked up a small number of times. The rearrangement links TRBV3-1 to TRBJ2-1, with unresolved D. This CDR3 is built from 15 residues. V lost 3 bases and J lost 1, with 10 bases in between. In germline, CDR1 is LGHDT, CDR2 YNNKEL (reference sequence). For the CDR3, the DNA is TGTGCCAGCAGCCAGACAATTTCTTCCTACAATGAGCAGTTCTTC. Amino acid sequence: CASSQTISSYNEQFF.

Written as DNA, the CDR3 is TGTGCCAGCAGCTCCCCAGACAGTGCTAGCACAGATACGCAGTATTTT. The encoded protein is CASSSPDSASTDTQYF. V is TRBV6-6 and J is TRBJ2-3, with D possibly matching TRBD1 (5 bases). V was shortened by 6 bases and J by 0 bases, with 16 bases between the two germline ends. Per the germline V gene, CDR1 is MNHNY and CDR2 is SVGAGI (reference sequence). The CDR3 runs 16 residues.

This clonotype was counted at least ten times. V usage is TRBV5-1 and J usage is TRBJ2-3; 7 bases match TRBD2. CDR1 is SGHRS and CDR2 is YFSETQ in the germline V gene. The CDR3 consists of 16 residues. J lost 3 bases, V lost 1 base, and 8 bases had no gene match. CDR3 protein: CASSLRAGKGTDTQYF. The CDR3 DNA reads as TGCGCCAGCAGCTTGCGAGCGGGGAAGGGGACAGATACGCAGTATTTT. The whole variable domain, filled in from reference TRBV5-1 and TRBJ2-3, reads KAGVTQTPRYLIKTRGQQVTLSCSPISGHRSVSWYQQTPGQGLQFLFEYFSETQRNKGNFPGRFSGRQFSNSRSEMNVSTLELGDSALYLCASSLRAGKGTDTQYFGPGTRLTVL.

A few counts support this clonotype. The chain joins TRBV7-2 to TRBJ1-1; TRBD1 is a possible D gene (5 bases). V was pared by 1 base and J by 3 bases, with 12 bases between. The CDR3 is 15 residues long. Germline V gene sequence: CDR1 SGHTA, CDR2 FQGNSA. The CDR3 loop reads CASSLVRDRYTEAFF. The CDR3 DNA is TGTGCCAGCAGCTTAGTGCGGGACCGGTACACTGAAGCTTTCTTT.

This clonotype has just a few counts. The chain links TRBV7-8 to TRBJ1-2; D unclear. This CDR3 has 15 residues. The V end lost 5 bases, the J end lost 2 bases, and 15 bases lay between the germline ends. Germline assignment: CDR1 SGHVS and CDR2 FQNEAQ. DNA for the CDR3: TGTGCCAGCAGCCCAACCGGCGGGCAGAACTATGGCTACACCTTC. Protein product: CASSPTGGQNYGYTF.

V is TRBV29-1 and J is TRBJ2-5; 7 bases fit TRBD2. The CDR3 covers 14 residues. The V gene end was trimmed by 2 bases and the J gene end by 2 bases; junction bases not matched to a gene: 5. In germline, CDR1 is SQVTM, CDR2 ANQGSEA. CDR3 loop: CSVEPRGGQETQYF. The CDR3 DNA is TGCAGCGTTGAACCGAGGGGAGGGCAAGAGACCCAGTACTTC.

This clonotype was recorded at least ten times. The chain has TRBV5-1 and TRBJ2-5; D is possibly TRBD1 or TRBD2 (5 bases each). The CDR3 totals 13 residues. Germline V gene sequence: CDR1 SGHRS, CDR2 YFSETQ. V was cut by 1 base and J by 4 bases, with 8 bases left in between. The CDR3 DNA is TGCGCCAGCAGCTTGTACGGGACAGAGACCCAGTACTTC. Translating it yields CASSLYGTETQYF.

The CDR3 coding sequence is TGTGCCAGCGCAGCCACGATGGACACTGAAGCTTTCTTT. Amino acids: CASAATMDTEAFF. The J gene is TRBJ1-1, the V gene TRBV27; D remains unclear. Trimming cost V 8 bases and J 3 bases, with 13 bases left between them. The length of the CDR3 is 13 residues. CDR1 is MNHEY, CDR2 SMNVEV, per germline (reference sequence).

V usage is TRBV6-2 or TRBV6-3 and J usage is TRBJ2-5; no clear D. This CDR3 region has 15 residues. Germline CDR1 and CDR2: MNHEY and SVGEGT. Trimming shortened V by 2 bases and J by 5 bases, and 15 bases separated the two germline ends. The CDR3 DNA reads TGTGCCAGCAGTTACCCAGTGGACGGTGTGGAGACCCAGTACTTC. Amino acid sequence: CASSYPVDGVETQYF.

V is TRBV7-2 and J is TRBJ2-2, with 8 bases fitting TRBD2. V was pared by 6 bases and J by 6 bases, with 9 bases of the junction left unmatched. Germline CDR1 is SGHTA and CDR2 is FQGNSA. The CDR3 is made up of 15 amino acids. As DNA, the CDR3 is TGTGCCAGCAGGGGGAGCGGGGGATCCCCCGGGGAGCTGTTTTTT. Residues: CASRGSGGSPGELFF.

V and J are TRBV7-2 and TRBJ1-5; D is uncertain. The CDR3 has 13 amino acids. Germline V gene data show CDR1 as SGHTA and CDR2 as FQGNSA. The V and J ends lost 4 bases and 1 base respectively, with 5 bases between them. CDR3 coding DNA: TGTGCCAGCAGCTCCCGCAGCAATCAGCCCCAGCATTTT. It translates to CASSSRSNQPQHF.

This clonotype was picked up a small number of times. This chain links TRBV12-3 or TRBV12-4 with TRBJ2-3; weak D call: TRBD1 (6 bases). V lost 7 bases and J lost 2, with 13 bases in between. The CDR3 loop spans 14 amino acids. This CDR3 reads CASTLDSYTDTQYF. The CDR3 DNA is TGTGCCAGCACTCTGGACAGTTACACAGATACGCAGTATTTT.

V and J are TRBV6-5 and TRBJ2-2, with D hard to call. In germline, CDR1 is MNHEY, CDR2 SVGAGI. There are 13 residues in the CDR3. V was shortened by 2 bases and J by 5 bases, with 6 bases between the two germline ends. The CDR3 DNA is TGTGCCAGCAGTTACAGAGCAACCGGGGAGCTGTTTTTT. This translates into CASSYRATGELFF.

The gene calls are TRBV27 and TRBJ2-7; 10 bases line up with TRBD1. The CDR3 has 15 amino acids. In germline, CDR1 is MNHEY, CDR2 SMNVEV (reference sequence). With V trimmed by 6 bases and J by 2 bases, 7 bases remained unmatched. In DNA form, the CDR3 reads TGTGCCAGCAGCCGTCCCGGGACAGGGGCCTACGAGCAGTACTTC. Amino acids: CASSRPGTGAYEQYF.

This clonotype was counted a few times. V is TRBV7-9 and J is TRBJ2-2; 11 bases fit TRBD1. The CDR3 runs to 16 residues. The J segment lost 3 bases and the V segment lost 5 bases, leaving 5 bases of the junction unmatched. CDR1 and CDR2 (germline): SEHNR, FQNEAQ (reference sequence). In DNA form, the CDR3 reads TGTGCCAGCAGCAGGACAGGGGGCCGCGACACCGGGGAGCTGTTTTTT. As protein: CASSRTGGRDTGELFF.

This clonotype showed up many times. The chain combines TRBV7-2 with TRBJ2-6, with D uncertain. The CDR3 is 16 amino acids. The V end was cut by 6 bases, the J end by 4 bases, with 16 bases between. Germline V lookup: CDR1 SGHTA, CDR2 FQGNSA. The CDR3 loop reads CASRGYLGNGANVLTF. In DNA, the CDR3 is TGTGCCAGCAGAGGGTATCTAGGGAACGGGGCCAACGTCCTGACTTTC. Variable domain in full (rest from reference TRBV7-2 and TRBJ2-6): GAGVSQSPSNKVTEKGKDVELRCDPISGHTALYWYRQSLGQGLEFLIYFQGNSAPDKSGLPSDRFSAERTGGSVSTLTIQRTQQEDSAVYLCASRGYLGNGANVLTFGAGSRLTVL.

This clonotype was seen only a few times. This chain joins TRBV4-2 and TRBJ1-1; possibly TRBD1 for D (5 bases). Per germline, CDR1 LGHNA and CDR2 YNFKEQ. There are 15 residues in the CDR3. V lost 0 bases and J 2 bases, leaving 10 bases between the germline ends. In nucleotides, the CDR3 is TGTGCCAGCAGCCAAGACAGGGATCATAACACTGAAGCTTTCTTT. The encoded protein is CASSQDRDHNTEAFF.

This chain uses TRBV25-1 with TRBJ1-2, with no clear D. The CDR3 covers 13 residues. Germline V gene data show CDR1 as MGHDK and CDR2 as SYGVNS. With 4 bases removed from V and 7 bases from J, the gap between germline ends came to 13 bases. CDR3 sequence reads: CASSVPDLSGYTF. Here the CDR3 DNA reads TGTGCCAGCAGTGTTCCAGACCTTTCTGGCTACACCTTC.

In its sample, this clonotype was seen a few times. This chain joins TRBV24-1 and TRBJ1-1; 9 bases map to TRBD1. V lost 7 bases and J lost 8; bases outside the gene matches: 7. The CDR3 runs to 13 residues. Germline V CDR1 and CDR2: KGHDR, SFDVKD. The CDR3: CATRTGTGIEAFF. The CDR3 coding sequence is TGTGCCACCAGAACCGGGACAGGGATAGAAGCTTTCTTT.

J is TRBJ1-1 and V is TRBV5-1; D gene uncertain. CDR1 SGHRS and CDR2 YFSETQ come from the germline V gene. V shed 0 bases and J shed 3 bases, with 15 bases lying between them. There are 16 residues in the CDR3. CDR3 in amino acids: CASSLDARVEYTEAFF. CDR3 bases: TGCGCCAGCAGCTTGGACGCACGGGTCGAGTACACTGAAGCTTTCTTT. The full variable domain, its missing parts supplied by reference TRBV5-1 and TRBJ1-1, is KAGVTQTPRYLIKTRGQQVTLSCSPISGHRSVSWYQQTPGQGLQFLFEYFSETQRNKGNFPGRFSGRQFSNSRSEMNVSTLELGDSALYLCASSLDARVEYTEAFFGQGTRLTVV.